The text below deals with one T cell receptor beta chain. This receptor's antigen is unknown. The record has no base qualities; no much larger clone is one base away. This entry comes from a study of vaccination effects on CD4 cells after COVID-19 (dated by TCRdb to between 2022 and 2023). Study-level background: Post-vaccine samples across the study were collected a median of 72 days after the second dose, with a range of 14 to 241. In the study, cultures from other donors were sequenced using the Oncomine TCR Beta short-read assay on an Illumina iSeq 100. The full study included 9 to 10 COVID-19 convalescent patients and several SARS-CoV-2-naive healthy vaccine recipients. SARS-CoV-2 spike-specific CD4+ TCR repertoires from before and after mRNA vaccination were compared in COVID-19 convalescent patients and in infection-naive vaccine recipients.

To identify antigen-specific CD4+ T cell clonotypes by their expansion, the ViraFEST assay first stimulated PBMC with viral peptide pools and then applied TCR sequencing. After 10 days of culture, CD4+ T cells were isolated with the EasySep CD4+ T cell isolation kit. Two doses of either the BNT162b2 or the mRNA-1273 mRNA SARS-CoV-2 vaccine were administered to participants. None of the healthy vaccine recipients had a prior SARS-CoV-2 infection, which was confirmed by nucleocapsid antibody tests that came back negative both before and after vaccination. Each well held under 2.5 million PBMC cultured in IMDM containing around 5% human AB serum, roughly 9.9 IU/ml IL-2 and gentamicin, along with about 9.3 ug/ml peptides. On days 3 and 7, half of the culture medium was replaced with fresh IL-2-containing medium. Unless noted otherwise, every peptide stimulation condition was grown in triplicate wells. PBMC were separated from whole blood using Ficoll-Paque Plus gradient centrifugation and were then either cryopreserved at -140C or used fresh. The overlapping peptide pools covered the spike proteins of SARS-CoV-2 and of the common cold coronaviruses HCoV-NL63, HCoV-OC43 and HCoV-229E. The QIAamp micro DNA kit was used to extract genomic DNA from the cultured CD4+ T cells.

Library method: the immunoSEQ multiplex PCR assay. DNA from the cultured and isolated CD4+ T cells underwent TCR beta CDR3 sequencing. Under the source paper's analysis protocol: Non-productive TCR sequences were removed, reads were trimmed to the CDR3 region, and CDR3s of at least 7 amino acids were retained. Antigen-specific clonotypes were identified using the MANAFEST web app by comparison of expansion in peptide wells against reference cultures. For clones to be considered positive, expansion at FDR<0.05 versus reference and all other wells, an odds ratio above 5, and a frequency above 0.1% in two replicate wells were required. Clonotypes significantly expanded in SARS-CoV-2 spike wells and in at least one common cold coronavirus spike condition were defined as cross-reactive. Using the stringdist R package, CDR3 similarity was measured by Levenshtein distance, and unrooted trees were constructed with ape in R 3.6.1. TCRdb holds this immuneACCESS table with in-frame rearrangements only. Some clones are missing; in checked studies, unresolved V genes explain under half, and the rest has no known cause. D and trimming come from the DNA, and the V and J calls and clone size come from that table. In all, the sample holds almost 70,000 clones, and about 67% of those were seen once. The ten largest clones represent about 1.4% of the sample.

On the study overall, not on this receptor specifically: Limitations of the study were the small number of convalescent patients and the absence of early post-infection timepoints. At late post-vaccination timepoints, both infection-induced and vaccine-induced clones showed marked clonal contraction, consistent with waning T cell responses. In healthy vaccine recipients, vaccine-induced clones were almost all SARS-CoV-2 mono-reactive, with only 1 of 255 being cross-reactive with common cold coronaviruses.

For this chain, trimming is 5 bases at the V end and 4 bases at the J end, and the number of junction bases without a gene match is 12. The CDR3, from cysteine to phenylalanine, totals 17 residues. Of all the DNA, just the CDR3 is kept, 51 bases in frame from base 1. CDR1 SEHNR and CDR2 FQNEAQ were looked up in the germline V gene (reference sequence). The receptor comes from a human donor who received a COVID-19 vaccine. The rearrangement combines TRBV7-9 with TRBJ1-3; TRBD1 lines up with 9 middle nucleotides. This specimen was CD4+ T cells from PBMCs cultured with HCoV-229E spike peptides, taken after COVID-19 vaccination. The meaning of the sample's cell subset or site label: HCoV-229E spike overlapping peptide pool stimulation. CDR3 region: CASSQGQGPMGGNTIYF. At the DNA level, the sequence is TGTGCCAGCAGCCAAGGACAGGGGCCGATGGGAGGAAACACCATATATTTT.